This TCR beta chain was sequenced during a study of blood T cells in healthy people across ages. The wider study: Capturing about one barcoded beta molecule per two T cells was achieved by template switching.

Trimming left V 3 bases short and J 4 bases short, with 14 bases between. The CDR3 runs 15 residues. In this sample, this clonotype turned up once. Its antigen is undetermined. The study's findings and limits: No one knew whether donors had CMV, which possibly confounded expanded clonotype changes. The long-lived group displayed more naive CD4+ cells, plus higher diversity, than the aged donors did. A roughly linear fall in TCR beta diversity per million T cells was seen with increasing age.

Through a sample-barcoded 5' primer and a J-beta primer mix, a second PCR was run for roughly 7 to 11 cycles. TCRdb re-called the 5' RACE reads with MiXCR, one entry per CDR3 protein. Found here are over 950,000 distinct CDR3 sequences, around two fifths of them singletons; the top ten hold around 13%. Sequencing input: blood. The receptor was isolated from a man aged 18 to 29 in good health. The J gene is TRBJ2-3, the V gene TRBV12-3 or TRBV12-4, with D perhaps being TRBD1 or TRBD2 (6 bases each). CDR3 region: CASSFPGASADTQYF. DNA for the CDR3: TGTGCCAGCAGTTTCCCGGGGGCTAGCGCAGATACGCAGTATTTT.